Listed below are T cell receptor beta chains from one sample, sequenced in a study of early T cells in non-severe SARS-CoV-2 infection. From the 5' RACE reads, TCRdb called clonotypes with MiXCR, one entry per CDR3 protein. Altogether 30,000 to 40,000 distinct CDR3 sequences are present, roughly 4.4% being singletons, with the ten largest covering roughly 17%. Sequencing was carried out using whole blood. The source is an adult who was a healthcare worker with PCR-confirmed SARS-CoV-2 infection or an uninfected control (not recorded which). Each CDR3 is given with its conserved first and last residue. Each record gives: J gene, V gene, clone size, D gene, CDR3 DNA, CDR3 protein. A D gene is named only where the DNA matches it firmly. Size tells how often a clone was seen (once, few, many) or the class of an expanded clone, and some rows leave it out.

j_call: TRBJ1-6
v_call: TRBV6-1
clone_size: many
d_call: .
cdr3_nt: TGTGCCAGCAGTGAGGGCCAGCCTAATTCACCCCTCCACTTT
cdr3_aa: CASSEGQPNSPLHF

j_call: TRBJ2-1
v_call: TRBV10-3
clone_size: many
d_call: .
cdr3_nt: TGTGCCATCAGTGGTAAAGGATTCACCTACAATGAGCAGTTCTTC
cdr3_aa: CAISGKGFTYNEQFF

j_call: TRBJ1-5
v_call: TRBV10-3
clone_size: few
d_call: .
cdr3_nt: TGTGCCATCAGTGAGGGGGGGCTTAGCAATCAGCCCCAGCATTTT
cdr3_aa: CAISEGGLSNQPQHF

j_call: TRBJ2-3
v_call: TRBV5-1
clone_size: many
d_call: TRBD2
cdr3_nt: TGCGCCAGCAGCTTGCTAGCGGGGGCAGATACGCAGTATTTT
cdr3_aa: CASSLLAGADTQYF

j_call: TRBJ2-1
v_call: TRBV6-6
clone_size: many
d_call: .
cdr3_nt: TGTGCCAGCAGTTATTCGGACAGCCCCGGTGGGCAGTTCTTC
cdr3_aa: CASSYSDSPGGQFF

j_call: TRBJ2-3
v_call: TRBV30
clone_size: .
d_call: .
cdr3_nt: TGTGCCTGGAGTGTTGTATGGGGGACCCCGGGTACGCAGTATTTT
cdr3_aa: CAWSVVWGTPGTQYF

j_call: TRBJ1-2
v_call: TRBV30
clone_size: many
d_call: .
cdr3_nt: TGTGCCTGGAGTGTACTGGGCGCCAGGGACGGCTACACCTTC
cdr3_aa: CAWSVLGARDGYTF

j_call: TRBJ1-2
v_call: TRBV5-4
clone_size: many
d_call: TRBD1
cdr3_nt: TGTGCCAGCAGCTCCGATCCGACAGGGGTGGTCTATGGCTACACCTTC
cdr3_aa: CASSSDPTGVVYGYTF

j_call: TRBJ1-2
v_call: TRBV9
clone_size: .
d_call: .
cdr3_nt: TGTGCCAGCAGCGTGGCCACCGCGTCCCTAAAATATGGCTACACCTTC
cdr3_aa: CASSVATASLKYGYTF

j_call: TRBJ2-2
v_call: TRBV20-1
clone_size: many
d_call: TRBD1
cdr3_nt: TGCAGTGCTACCACAGGGGGAAACACCGGGGAGCTGTTTTTT
cdr3_aa: CSATTGGNTGELFF

j_call: TRBJ1-5
v_call: TRBV4-1
clone_size: many
d_call: TRBD1
cdr3_nt: TGCGCCAGCAGCCCTGGGACAGGGTATAGCAGGCAGCCCCAGCATTTT
cdr3_aa: CASSPGTGYSRQPQHF

j_call: TRBJ2-3
v_call: TRBV5-1
clone_size: few
d_call: .
cdr3_nt: TGCGCCAGCAGAGTGGAGAGGTTAGATACGCAGTATTTT
cdr3_aa: CASRVERLDTQYF

j_call: TRBJ2-1
v_call: TRBV5-1
clone_size: many
d_call: TRBD2
cdr3_nt: TGCGCCAGCAGCATTAGCGGGGGGCACTACAATGAGCAGTTCTTC
cdr3_aa: CASSISGGHYNEQFF

j_call: TRBJ2-5
v_call: TRBV12-2
clone_size: many
d_call: .
cdr3_nt: TGTGCAAGTCGCTTATATGCGATGTACCAAGAGACCCAGTACTTC
cdr3_aa: CASRLYAMYQETQYF

j_call: TRBJ2-7
v_call: TRBV20-1
clone_size: medium-sized
d_call: TRBD2
cdr3_nt: TGCAGTGCAATCGGGACTAGCGGAACCTACGAGCAGTACTTC
cdr3_aa: CSAIGTSGTYEQYF

j_call: TRBJ2-3
v_call: TRBV20-1
clone_size: many
d_call: TRBD2
cdr3_nt: TGCAGTGCTAGAGCGTCCGGGGGGGGCCCCAGGACAGATACGCAGTATTTT
cdr3_aa: CSARASGGGPRTDTQYF

j_call: TRBJ2-5
v_call: TRBV10-3
clone_size: many
d_call: .
cdr3_nt: TGTGCCATCAGTGCAGGGGGAGGAGAGACCCAGTACTTC
cdr3_aa: CAISAGGGETQYF

j_call: TRBJ1-5
v_call: TRBV12-2
clone_size: many
d_call: .
cdr3_nt: TGTGCAAGTCGCTCCGGACAGGGATTACGACAGCCCCAGCATTTT
cdr3_aa: CASRSGQGLRQPQHF

j_call: TRBJ1-1
v_call: TRBV12-5
clone_size: .
d_call: .
cdr3_nt: TGTGCTAGTGGTTTAGAGGGTTTGGACACTGAAGCTTTCTTT
cdr3_aa: CASGLEGLDTEAFF

j_call: TRBJ1-1
v_call: TRBV20-1
clone_size: many
d_call: .
cdr3_nt: TGCAGTGCTAGAGCTCGCCTGCTCATGGCTGAAGCTTTCTTT
cdr3_aa: CSARARLLMAEAFF

j_call: TRBJ1-2
v_call: TRBV12-3/TRBV12-4
clone_size: many
d_call: .
cdr3_nt: TGTGCCAGCACCAGAACAGGGAACGGCTACACCTTC
cdr3_aa: CASTRTGNGYTF

j_call: TRBJ1-2
v_call: TRBV6-5
clone_size: many
d_call: .
cdr3_nt: TGTGCCTCGTACCGGAGGGAGAAAAACTATGGCTACACCTTC
cdr3_aa: CASYRREKNYGYTF

j_call: TRBJ1-1
v_call: TRBV11-2
clone_size: many
d_call: .
cdr3_nt: TGTGCCAGCAGCAGGACACTCCTGAACACTGAAGCTTTCTTT
cdr3_aa: CASSRTLLNTEAFF

j_call: TRBJ1-5
v_call: TRBV6-1
clone_size: many
d_call: .
cdr3_nt: TGTGCCAGCAACGGGGGACGTGATCAGCCCCAGCATTTT
cdr3_aa: CASNGGRDQPQHF

j_call: TRBJ1-2
v_call: TRBV3-1
clone_size: many
d_call: .
cdr3_nt: TGTGCCAGCAGCCAAGTTCAGGGAACGGGCGGCTACACCTTC
cdr3_aa: CASSQVQGTGGYTF

j_call: TRBJ2-2
v_call: TRBV5-1
clone_size: many
d_call: .
cdr3_nt: TGCGCCAGCAGCTTGGGTAAAGGGGAAATGAACACCGGGGAGCTGTTTTTT
cdr3_aa: CASSLGKGEMNTGELFF

j_call: TRBJ2-1
v_call: TRBV12-3/TRBV12-4
clone_size: many
d_call: .
cdr3_nt: TGTGCCAGCAAGGACGGGGGGCCTTACAATGAGCAGTTCTTC
cdr3_aa: CASKDGGPYNEQFF

j_call: TRBJ2-3
v_call: TRBV20-1
clone_size: many
d_call: .
cdr3_nt: TGCAGTGCTAGTAAAACAGGAAGAAAGGATACGCAGTATTTT
cdr3_aa: CSASKTGRKDTQYF

j_call: TRBJ2-5
v_call: TRBV7-9
clone_size: .
d_call: TRBD1
cdr3_nt: TGTGCCAGCAGCTTCCCGACAGGGGGCGGGGGGACCCAGTACTTC
cdr3_aa: CASSFPTGGGGTQYF

j_call: TRBJ2-5
v_call: TRBV11-2
clone_size: many
d_call: .
cdr3_nt: TGTGCCAGCCTCGGAACGCTGGGAGAGACCCAGTACTTC
cdr3_aa: CASLGTLGETQYF

j_call: TRBJ2-5
v_call: TRBV6-2/TRBV6-3
clone_size: .
d_call: .
cdr3_nt: TGTGCCAGCAGTTACGGATCAGATGAGACCCAGTACTTC
cdr3_aa: CASSYGSDETQYF

j_call: TRBJ2-3
v_call: TRBV19
clone_size: many
d_call: TRBD1
cdr3_nt: TGTGCCAGTAGCTGGGGGGCAGGGGGCGCAGAGACGCAGTATTTT
cdr3_aa: CASSWGAGGAETQYF

j_call: TRBJ1-2
v_call: TRBV19
clone_size: many
d_call: TRBD1
cdr3_nt: TGTGCCAGCGGACAGGAGAGGGACTATGGCTACACCTTC
cdr3_aa: CASGQERDYGYTF

j_call: TRBJ1-4
v_call: TRBV6-1
clone_size: many
d_call: .
cdr3_nt: TGTGCCAGCAGCGGCGACCGAGCAACTAATGAAAAACTGTTTTTT
cdr3_aa: CASSGDRATNEKLFF

j_call: TRBJ2-3
v_call: TRBV4-1
clone_size: .
d_call: .
cdr3_nt: TGCGCCAGCAGCCAGGACGAAAGCACAGATACGCAGTATTTT
cdr3_aa: CASSQDESTDTQYF

j_call: TRBJ1-1
v_call: TRBV6-5
clone_size: many
d_call: .
cdr3_nt: TGTGCCAGCGGTCAGGGGTCGGGCACTGAAGCTTTCTTT
cdr3_aa: CASGQGSGTEAFF

j_call: TRBJ1-1
v_call: TRBV4-1
clone_size: many
d_call: .
cdr3_nt: TGCGCCAGCAGCCAAGATCAGCGGGCGAACACTGAAGCTTTCTTT
cdr3_aa: CASSQDQRANTEAFF

j_call: TRBJ2-3
v_call: TRBV5-1
clone_size: many
d_call: .
cdr3_nt: TGCGCCAGCAGCTCCGGGGCCATCACAGATACGCAGTATTTT
cdr3_aa: CASSSGAITDTQYF

j_call: TRBJ2-2
v_call: TRBV12-3/TRBV12-4
clone_size: many
d_call: .
cdr3_nt: TGTGCCAGCAAGCAGGGTAACACCGGGGAGCTGTTTTTT
cdr3_aa: CASKQGNTGELFF

j_call: TRBJ2-3
v_call: TRBV6-6
clone_size: many
d_call: TRBD2
cdr3_nt: TGTGCCAGCAGTTACCAAGCGGGGGCCTCGGCAGATACGCAGTATTTT
cdr3_aa: CASSYQAGASADTQYF

j_call: TRBJ1-5
v_call: TRBV30
clone_size: many
d_call: .
cdr3_nt: TGTGCCTGGAGTGTAAAAGTGGCCGGGTTTCAGCCCCAGCATTTT
cdr3_aa: CAWSVKVAGFQPQHF

j_call: TRBJ1-1
v_call: TRBV6-1
clone_size: many
d_call: .
cdr3_nt: TGTGCCAGCAGTGCGGAGGCCGCAGCGAACACTGAAGCTTTCTTT
cdr3_aa: CASSAEAAANTEAFF

j_call: TRBJ2-7
v_call: TRBV12-3/TRBV12-4
clone_size: many
d_call: .
cdr3_nt: TGTGCCAGCTGTACAGGGCCTGCCTCCTACGAGCAGTACTTC
cdr3_aa: CASCTGPASYEQYF

j_call: TRBJ1-2
v_call: TRBV12-3/TRBV12-4
clone_size: many
d_call: .
cdr3_nt: TGTGCCAGCAGTCCAGGGACTTTGTATGGCTACACCTTC
cdr3_aa: CASSPGTLYGYTF

j_call: TRBJ2-3
v_call: TRBV3-1
clone_size: few
d_call: .
cdr3_nt: TGTGCCAGCAGCCATAGAGGCACTAGCACAGATACGCAGTATTTT
cdr3_aa: CASSHRGTSTDTQYF

j_call: TRBJ1-2
v_call: TRBV27
clone_size: many
d_call: TRBD1
cdr3_nt: TGTGCCAGCAGTCCCGGACAGGAGCGTTGGTATGGCTACACCTTC
cdr3_aa: CASSPGQERWYGYTF

j_call: TRBJ2-1
v_call: TRBV27
clone_size: many
d_call: .
cdr3_nt: TGTGCCAGCGGTCCCCTCTCTAGGTTCGATGAGCAGTTCTTC
cdr3_aa: CASGPLSRFDEQFF

j_call: TRBJ1-1
v_call: TRBV5-1
clone_size: many
d_call: .
cdr3_nt: TGCGCCAGCAGCTTGCTTGGGGCATCTGAAGCTTTCTTT
cdr3_aa: CASSLLGASEAFF

j_call: TRBJ2-1
v_call: TRBV7-9
clone_size: many
d_call: TRBD2
cdr3_nt: TGTGCCAGCAGCTTAGTGTGGCGGGGGGACAATGAGCAGTTCTTC
cdr3_aa: CASSLVWRGDNEQFF

j_call: TRBJ2-5
v_call: TRBV12-3/TRBV12-4
clone_size: many
d_call: TRBD2
cdr3_nt: TGTGCCAGCAGTGCCCAGCGGGGGGAAGAGACCCAGTACTTC
cdr3_aa: CASSAQRGEETQYF

j_call: TRBJ2-2
v_call: TRBV12-3/TRBV12-4
clone_size: few
d_call: .
cdr3_nt: TGTGCCAGCAGCATGGGGGCGAACACCGGGGAGCTGTTTTTT
cdr3_aa: CASSMGANTGELFF

j_call: TRBJ1-6
v_call: TRBV7-9
clone_size: few
d_call: TRBD1
cdr3_nt: TGTGCCAGCAGCCCACCCCTGACAGGGGGCAATTCACCCCTCCACTTT
cdr3_aa: CASSPPLTGGNSPLHF

j_call: TRBJ2-1
v_call: TRBV5-1
clone_size: medium-sized
d_call: .
cdr3_nt: TGCGCCAGCAGCTTGGGAGGGGGTTCCAATGAGCAGTTCTTC
cdr3_aa: CASSLGGGSNEQFF